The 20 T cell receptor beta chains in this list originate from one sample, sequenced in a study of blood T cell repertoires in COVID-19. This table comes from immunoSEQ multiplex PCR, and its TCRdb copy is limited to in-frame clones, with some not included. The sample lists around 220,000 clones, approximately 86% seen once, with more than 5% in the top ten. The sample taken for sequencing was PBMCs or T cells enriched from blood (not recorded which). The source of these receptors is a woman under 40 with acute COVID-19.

The CDR3 region is CASSLAGGESSYNEQFF. The CDR3 coding sequence is TGCGCCAGCAGCTTGGCCGGCGGGGAAAGCTCCTACAATGAGCAGTTCTTC. The chain joins TRBV5-1 to TRBJ2-1; maybe TRBD2 (6 bases). V gave up 0 bases and J gave up 0 bases, with 13 bases separating them. From germline, CDR1 is SGHRS and CDR2 YFSETQ. This CDR3 comprises 17 residues.

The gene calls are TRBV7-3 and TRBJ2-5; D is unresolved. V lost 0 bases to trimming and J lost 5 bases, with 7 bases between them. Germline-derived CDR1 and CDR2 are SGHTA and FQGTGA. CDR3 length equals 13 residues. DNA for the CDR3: TGTGCCAGCAGCTTAACGTTCGGGGAGACCCAGTACTTC. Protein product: CASSLTFGETQYF.

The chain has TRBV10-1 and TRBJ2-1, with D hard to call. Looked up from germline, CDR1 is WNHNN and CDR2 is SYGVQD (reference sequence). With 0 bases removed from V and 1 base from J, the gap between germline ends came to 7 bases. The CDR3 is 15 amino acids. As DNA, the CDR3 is TGCGCCAGCAGTGAGTCGACGGGTTCCTACAATGAGCAGTTCTTC. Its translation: CASSESTGSYNEQFF.

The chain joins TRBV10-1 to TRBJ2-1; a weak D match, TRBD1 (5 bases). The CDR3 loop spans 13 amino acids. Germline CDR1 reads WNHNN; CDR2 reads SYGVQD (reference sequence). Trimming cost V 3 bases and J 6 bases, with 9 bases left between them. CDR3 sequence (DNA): TGCGCCAGCAGTGACAGGGCTGGCAATGAGCAGTTCTTC. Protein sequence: CASSDRAGNEQFF.

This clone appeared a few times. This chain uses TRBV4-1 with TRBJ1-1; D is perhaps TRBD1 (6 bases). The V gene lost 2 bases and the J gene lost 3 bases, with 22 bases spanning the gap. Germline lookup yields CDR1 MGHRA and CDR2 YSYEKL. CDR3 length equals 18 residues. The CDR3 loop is CASSQSLLDSHLYTEAFF. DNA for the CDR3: TGCGCCAGCAGCCAAAGCCTCCTGGACAGCCATTTATACACTGAAGCTTTCTTT.

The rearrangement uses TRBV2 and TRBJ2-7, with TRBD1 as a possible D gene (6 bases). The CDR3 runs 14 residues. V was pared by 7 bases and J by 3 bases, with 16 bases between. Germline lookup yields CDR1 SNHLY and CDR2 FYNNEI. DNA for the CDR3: TGTGCCAGCACTCTTAGGGGGTCAAGCTACGAGCAGTACTTC. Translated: CASTLRGSSYEQYF.

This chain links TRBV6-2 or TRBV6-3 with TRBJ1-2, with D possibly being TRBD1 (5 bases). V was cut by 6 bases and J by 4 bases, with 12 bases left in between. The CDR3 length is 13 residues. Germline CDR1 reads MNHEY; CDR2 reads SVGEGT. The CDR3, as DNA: TGTGCCAGCAGCCGCGACAGCTTCTATGGCTACACCTTC. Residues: CASSRDSFYGYTF.

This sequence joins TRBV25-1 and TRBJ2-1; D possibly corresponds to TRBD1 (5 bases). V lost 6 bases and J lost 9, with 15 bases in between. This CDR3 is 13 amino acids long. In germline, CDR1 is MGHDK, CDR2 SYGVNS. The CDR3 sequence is CASRSQGSSEQFF. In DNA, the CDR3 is TGTGCCAGCAGAAGTCAGGGTTCCAGTGAGCAGTTCTTC.

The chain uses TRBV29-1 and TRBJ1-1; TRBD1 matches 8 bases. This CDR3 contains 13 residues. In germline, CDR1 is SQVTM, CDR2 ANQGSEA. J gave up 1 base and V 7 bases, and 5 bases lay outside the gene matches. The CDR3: CSAGQGGNTEAFF. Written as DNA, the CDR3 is TGCAGCGCCGGACAGGGTGGGAACACTGAAGCTTTCTTT.

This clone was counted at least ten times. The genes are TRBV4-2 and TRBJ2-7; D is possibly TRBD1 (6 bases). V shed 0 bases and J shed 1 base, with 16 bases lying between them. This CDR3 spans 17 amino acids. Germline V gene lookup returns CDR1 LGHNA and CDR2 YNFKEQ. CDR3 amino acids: CASSQDRTGMQSYEQYF. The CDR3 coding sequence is TGTGCCAGCAGCCAAGACAGAACAGGGATGCAATCCTACGAGCAGTACTTC.

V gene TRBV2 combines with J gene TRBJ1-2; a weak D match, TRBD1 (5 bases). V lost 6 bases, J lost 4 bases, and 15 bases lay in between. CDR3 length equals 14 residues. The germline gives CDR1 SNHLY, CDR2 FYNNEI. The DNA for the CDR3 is TGTGCCAGCAGAGCTCAGGGTGGAAGCTATGGCTACACCTTC. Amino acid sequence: CASRAQGGSYGYTF.

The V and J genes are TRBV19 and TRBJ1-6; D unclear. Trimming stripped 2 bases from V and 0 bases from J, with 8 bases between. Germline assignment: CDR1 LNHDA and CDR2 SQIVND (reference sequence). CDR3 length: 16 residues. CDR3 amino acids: CASSIPESSYNSPLHF. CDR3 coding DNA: TGTGCCAGTAGTATACCGGAGAGCTCCTATAATTCACCCCTCCACTTT.

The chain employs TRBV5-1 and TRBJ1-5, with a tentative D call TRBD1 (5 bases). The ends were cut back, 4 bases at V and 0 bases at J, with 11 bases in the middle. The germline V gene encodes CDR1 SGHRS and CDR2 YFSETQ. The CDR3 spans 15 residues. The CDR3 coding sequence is TGCGCCAGCAGCCCCGGAGGGGCTAGCAATCAGCCCCAGCATTTT. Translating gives CASSPGGASNQPQHF.

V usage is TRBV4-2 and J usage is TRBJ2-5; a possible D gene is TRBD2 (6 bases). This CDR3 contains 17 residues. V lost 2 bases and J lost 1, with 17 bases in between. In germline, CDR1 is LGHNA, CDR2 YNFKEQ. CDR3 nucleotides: TGTGCCAGCAGCCAACGGTCTGGCGGAGGGGTCCAAGAGACCCAGTACTTC. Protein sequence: CASSQRSGGGVQETQYF.

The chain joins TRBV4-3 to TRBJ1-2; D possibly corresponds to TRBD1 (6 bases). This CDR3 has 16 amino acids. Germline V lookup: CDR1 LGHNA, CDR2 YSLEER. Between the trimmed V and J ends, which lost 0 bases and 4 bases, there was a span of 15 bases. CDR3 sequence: CASSQDFTGNSYGYTF. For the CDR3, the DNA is TGCGCCAGCAGCCAAGATTTTACAGGGAACTCCTATGGCTACACCTTC.

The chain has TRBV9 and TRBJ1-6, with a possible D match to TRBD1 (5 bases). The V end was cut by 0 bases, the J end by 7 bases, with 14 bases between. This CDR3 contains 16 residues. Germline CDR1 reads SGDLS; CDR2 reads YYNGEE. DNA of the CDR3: TGTGCCAGCAGCGTAGCTGACAGCCGTAGGAATTCACCCCTCCACTTT. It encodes CASSVADSRRNSPLHF.

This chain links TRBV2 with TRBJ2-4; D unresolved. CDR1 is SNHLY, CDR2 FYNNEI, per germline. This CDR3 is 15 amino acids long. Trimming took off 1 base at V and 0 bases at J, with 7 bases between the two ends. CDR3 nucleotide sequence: TGTGCCAGCAGTGAAGAAGTAGCAGCCAAAAACATTCAGTACTTC. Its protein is CASSEEVAAKNIQYF. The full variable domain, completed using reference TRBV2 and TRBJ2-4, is EPEVTQTPSHQVTQMGQEVILRCVPISNHLYFYWYRQILGQKVEFLVSFYNNEISEKSEIFDDQFSVERPDGSNFTLKIRSTKLEDSAMYFCASSEEVAAKNIQYFGAGTRLSVL.

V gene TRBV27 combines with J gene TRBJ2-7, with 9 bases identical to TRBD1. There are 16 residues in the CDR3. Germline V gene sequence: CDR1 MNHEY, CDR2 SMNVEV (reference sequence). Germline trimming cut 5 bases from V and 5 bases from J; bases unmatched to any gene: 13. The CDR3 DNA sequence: TGTGCCAGCAGTCCCGGAGTTAGGACAGGGGTCGACGAGCAGTACTTC. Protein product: CASSPGVRTGVDEQYF.

This CDR3 is CASSLVGVEQYF. DNA of the CDR3: TGTGCCAGCAGCTTAGTAGGGGTCGAGCAGTACTTC. The rearrangement uses TRBV7-9 and TRBJ2-7; D perhaps matches TRBD1 (5 bases). The CDR3 covers 12 residues. V lost 1 base to trimming and J lost 6 bases, with 7 bases between them. Germline V gene lookup returns CDR1 SEHNR and CDR2 FQNEAQ (reference sequence).

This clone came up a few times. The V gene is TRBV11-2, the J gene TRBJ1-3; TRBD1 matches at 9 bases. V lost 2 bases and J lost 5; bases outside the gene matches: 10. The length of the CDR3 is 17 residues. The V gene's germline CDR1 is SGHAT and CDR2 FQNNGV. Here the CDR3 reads CASSLLIRDRARNTIYF. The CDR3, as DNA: TGTGCCAGCAGCTTACTTATCCGGGACAGGGCTCGAAACACCATATATTTT. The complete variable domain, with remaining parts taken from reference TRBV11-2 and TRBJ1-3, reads EAGVAQSPRYKIIEKRQSVAFWCNPISGHATLYWYQQILGQGPKLLIQFQNNGVVDDSQLPKDRFSAERLKGVDSTLKIQPAKLEDSAVYLCASSLLIRDRARNTIYFGEGSWLTVV.